This T cell receptor beta chain emerged from a study of follicular helper T cells after annual influenza vaccination. Broader study findings: ICOS-CD38- cTfh most often held earlier Day 7 ICOS+CD38+ clones.

As for time point: 2015-2016 season, pre-vaccination. Note on this clone: What it recognizes is unknown.

Assay: immunoSEQ multiplex PCR; the TCRdb copy retains only in-frame clones and omits some. Of 5,500 to 6,500 clones listed, roughly 85% are singletons. The germline gives CDR1 GTSNPN, CDR2 SVGIG (reference sequence). Trimming shortened V by 5 bases and J by 2 bases, and 13 bases separated the two germline ends. The CDR3 contains 14 residues. The TCR comes from an adult who received the influenza vaccine. The J gene is TRBJ2-1, the V gene TRBV30; tentative D call: TRBD2 (6 bases). Material: CXCR5+ CD38- circulating T follicular helper cells from blood, obtained on the day of influenza vaccination. Indicated subset: circulating Tfh, non-naive CD4+CXCR5+PD-1+ (ICOS+CD38+ or ICOS-CD38-). CDR3 amino acids: CAWCREITYNEQFF. The DNA for the CDR3 is TGTGCCTGGTGCCGGGAGATAACCTACAATGAGCAGTTCTTC.